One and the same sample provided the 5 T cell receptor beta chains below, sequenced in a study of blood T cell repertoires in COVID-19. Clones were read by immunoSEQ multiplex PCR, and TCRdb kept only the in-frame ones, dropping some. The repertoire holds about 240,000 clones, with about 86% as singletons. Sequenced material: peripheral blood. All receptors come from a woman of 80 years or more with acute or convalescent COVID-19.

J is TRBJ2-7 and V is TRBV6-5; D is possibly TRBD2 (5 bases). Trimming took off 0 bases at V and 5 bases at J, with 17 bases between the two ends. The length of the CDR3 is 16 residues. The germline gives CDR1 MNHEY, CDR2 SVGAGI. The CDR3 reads CASSYSGSGSRNEQYF. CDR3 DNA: TGTGCCAGCAGTTACTCGGGCTCGGGGTCGAGGAACGAGCAGTACTTC.

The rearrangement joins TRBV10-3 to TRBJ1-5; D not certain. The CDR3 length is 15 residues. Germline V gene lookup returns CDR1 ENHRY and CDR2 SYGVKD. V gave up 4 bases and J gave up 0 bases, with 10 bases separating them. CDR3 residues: CAISGGGNSNQPQHF. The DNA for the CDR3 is TGTGCCATCAGTGGTGGCGGTAATAGCAATCAGCCCCAGCATTTT.

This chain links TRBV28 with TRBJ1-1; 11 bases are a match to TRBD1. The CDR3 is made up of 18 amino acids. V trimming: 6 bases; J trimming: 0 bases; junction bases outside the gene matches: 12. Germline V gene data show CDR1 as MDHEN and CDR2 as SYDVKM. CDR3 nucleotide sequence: TGTGCCAGCAGCACCTACAGGAGGGACAGGGGGTTGAACACTGAAGCTTTCTTT. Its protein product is CASSTYRRDRGLNTEAFF.

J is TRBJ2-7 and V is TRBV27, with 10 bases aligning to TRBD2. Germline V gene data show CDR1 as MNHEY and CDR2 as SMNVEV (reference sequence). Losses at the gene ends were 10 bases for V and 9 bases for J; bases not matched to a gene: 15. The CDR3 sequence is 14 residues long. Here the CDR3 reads CATSPRLAGARQYF. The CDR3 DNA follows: TGTGCCACCTCCCCTCGGCTAGCGGGGGCTCGGCAGTACTTC.

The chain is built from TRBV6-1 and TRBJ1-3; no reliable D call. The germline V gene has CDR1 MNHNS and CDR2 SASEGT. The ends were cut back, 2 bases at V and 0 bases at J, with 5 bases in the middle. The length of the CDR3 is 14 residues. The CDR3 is CASSENSSGNTIYF. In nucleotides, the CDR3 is TGTGCCAGCAGTGAAAACAGCTCTGGAAACACCATATATTTT.